This TCR beta chain was observed in a study of lymphopenia after photon versus proton radiotherapy. Using immunoSEQ multiplex PCR, the repertoire was profiled, and TCRdb retains in-frame clones only, with some absent. The sample yields over 4,500 clones, 88% seen once. V was cut by 3 bases and J by 1 base, with 11 bases left in between. The CDR3 spans 15 residues. Germline CDR1 and CDR2: SGDLS and YYNGEE. By proportion, this clone is large. The chain joins TRBV9 to TRBJ1-3, with no clear D. Sequencing was performed on peripheral blood, taken from a patient treated with photon-based radiotherapy. The TCR originated in a man aged 80 or over with cholangiocarcinoma. CDR3 sequence reads: CASSAPLQSGNTIYF. As DNA, the CDR3 is TGTGCCAGCAGCGCCCCTCTACAGTCTGGAAACACCATATATTTT.